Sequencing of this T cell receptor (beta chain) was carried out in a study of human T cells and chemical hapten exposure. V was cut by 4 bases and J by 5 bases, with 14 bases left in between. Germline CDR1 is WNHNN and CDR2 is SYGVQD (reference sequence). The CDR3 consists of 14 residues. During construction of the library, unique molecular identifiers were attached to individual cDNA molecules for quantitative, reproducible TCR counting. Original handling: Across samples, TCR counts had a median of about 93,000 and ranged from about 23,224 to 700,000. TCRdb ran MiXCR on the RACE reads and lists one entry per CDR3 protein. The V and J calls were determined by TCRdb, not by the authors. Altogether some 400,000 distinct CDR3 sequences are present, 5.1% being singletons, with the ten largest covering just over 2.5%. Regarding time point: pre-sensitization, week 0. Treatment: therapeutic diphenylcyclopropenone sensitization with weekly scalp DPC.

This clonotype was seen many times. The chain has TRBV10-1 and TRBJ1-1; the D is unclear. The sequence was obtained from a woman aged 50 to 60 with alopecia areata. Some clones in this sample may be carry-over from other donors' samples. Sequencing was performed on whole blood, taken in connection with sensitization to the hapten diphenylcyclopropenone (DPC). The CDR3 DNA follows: TGCGCCAGCAGTGTCTCCCGAGGTGGAACTGAAGCTTTCTTT. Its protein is CASSVSRGGTEAFF.